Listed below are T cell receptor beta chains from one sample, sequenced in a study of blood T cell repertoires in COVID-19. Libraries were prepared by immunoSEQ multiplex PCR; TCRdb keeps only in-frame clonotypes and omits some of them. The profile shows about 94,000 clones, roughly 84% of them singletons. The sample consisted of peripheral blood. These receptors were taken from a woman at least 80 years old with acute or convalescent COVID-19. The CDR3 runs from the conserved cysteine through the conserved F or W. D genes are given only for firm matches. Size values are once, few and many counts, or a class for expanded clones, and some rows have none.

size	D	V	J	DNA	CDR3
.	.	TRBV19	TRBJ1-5	TGTGCCAGTACCCTAGGAAGTTCTAGCAATCAGCCCCAGCATTTT	CASTLGSSSNQPQHF
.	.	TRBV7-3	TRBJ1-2	TGTGCCAGCAGCTTAACGGGACAAGGCGGCTACACCTTC	CASSLTGQGGYTF
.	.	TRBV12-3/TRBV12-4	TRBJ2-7	TGTGCCAGCAGTCCTAAAGGGGGTAGAGAGCAGTACTTC	CASSPKGGREQYF
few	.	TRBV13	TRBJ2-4	TGTGCCAGCAGCCCATTTAAAAACATTCAGTACTTC	CASSPFKNIQYF
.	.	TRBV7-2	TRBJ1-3	TGTGCCAGCAGCCAAGGGCCAGGGACTGGAAACACCATATATTTT	CASSQGPGTGNTIYF
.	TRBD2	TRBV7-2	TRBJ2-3	TGTGCCAGCAGATCAGCGGGGGGGTCAGATACGCAGTATTTT	CASRSAGGSDTQYF
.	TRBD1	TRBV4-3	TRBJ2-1	TGCGCCAGCAGCCAAGGCTCCCCTTCAGGGGGTATTCATGAGCAGTTCTTC	CASSQGSPSGGIHEQFF
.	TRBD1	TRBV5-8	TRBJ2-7	TGTGCCAGCAGCTTCCGGAAGACAGGGGGGATGGACGAGCAGTACTTC	CASSFRKTGGMDEQYF
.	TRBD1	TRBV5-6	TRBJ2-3	TGTGCCAGCAGCTTGGAGGACAGGGAAACAGATACGCAGTATTTT	CASSLEDRETDTQYF
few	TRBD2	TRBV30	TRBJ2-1	TGTGCCTGGAGTGGATTCGGGACTAGCGGGAGCCGTCTATTATACAATGAGCAGTTCTTC	CAWSGFGTSGSRLLYNEQFF
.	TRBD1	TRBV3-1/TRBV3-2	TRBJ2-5	TGTGCCAGCAGCCACGACAGGGGTGTTAGGGAAGAGACCCAGTACTTC	CASSHDRGVREETQYF
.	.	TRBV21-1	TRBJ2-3	TGTGCCAGCAGCAAAGCCAGACTAGCGGGAGGGAGTACAGATACGCAGTATTTT	CASSKARLAGGSTDTQYF
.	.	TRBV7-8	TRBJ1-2	TGTGCCAGCAGCTTAGGGGGGGGTAACTATGGCTACACCTTC	CASSLGGGNYGYTF
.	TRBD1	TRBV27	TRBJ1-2	TGTGCCAGCAGTTTAAGGCGGACAGGGAACTATGGCTACACCTTC	CASSLRRTGNYGYTF
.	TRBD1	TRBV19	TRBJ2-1	TGTGCCAGTAGTTTCGCCAGGGCAGGGGGCTATGACAATGAGCAGTTCTTC	CASSFARAGGYDNEQFF
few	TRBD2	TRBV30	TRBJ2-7	TGTGCCTGGAGTGACCGACTAGCAGCCGAGCAGTACTTC	CAWSDRLAAEQYF
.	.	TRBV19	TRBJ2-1	TGTGCCAGTAGTGTCCTGGGGGGGGGCCGAATGAATGAGCAGTTCTTC	CASSVLGGGRMNEQFF
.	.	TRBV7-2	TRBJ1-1	TGTGCCAGCAGCACTCAGAAACAGAGTCCTGAAGCTTTCTTT	CASSTQKQSPEAFF
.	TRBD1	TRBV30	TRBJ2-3	TGTGCCTGGAGTCTGCGGACAGGACATCAGGCAGATACGCAGTATTTT	CAWSLRTGHQADTQYF
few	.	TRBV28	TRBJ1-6	TGTGCCAGCAGACTTAGTTTAAATAATTCACCCCTCCACTTT	CASRLSLNNSPLHF
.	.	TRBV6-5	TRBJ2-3	TGTGCCAGCAGTACCGCCCTAGGGGGGGTCCGTAAGTATTTT	CASSTALGGVRKYF
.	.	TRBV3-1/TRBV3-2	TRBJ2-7	TGTGCCAGCAGCCGAGACACTAGAGGGCTGTACGAGCAGTACTTC	CASSRDTRGLYEQYF
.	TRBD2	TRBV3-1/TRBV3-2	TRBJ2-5	TGTGCCAGCAGCCATCGCGGACTAGCGCGAGGCGAGACCCAGTACTTC	CASSHRGLARGETQYF
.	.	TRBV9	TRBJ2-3	TGTGCCAGCAGCGTAGATATCGCGGATACGCAGTATTTT	CASSVDIADTQYF
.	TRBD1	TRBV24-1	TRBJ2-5	TGTGCCACCAGTGAAGGGGGACAGGGGGCGATGGAGACCCAGTACTTC	CATSEGGQGAMETQYF
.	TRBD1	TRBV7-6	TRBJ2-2	TGTGCCAGCAGAACTGGGACAGACACCGGGGAGCTGTTTTTT	CASRTGTDTGELFF
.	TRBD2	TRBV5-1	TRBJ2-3	TGCGCCAGCAGCTTGGTGGTTAGCGGGGGGCCGGAAGATACGCAGTATTTT	CASSLVVSGGPEDTQYF
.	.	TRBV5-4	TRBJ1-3	TGTGCCAGCAGCGCCGGAGGGAACGGAAACACCATATATTTT	CASSAGGNGNTIYF
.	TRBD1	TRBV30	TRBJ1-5	TGTGCCTGGAGTGCGACAGGGGCCCAGCCCCAGCATTTT	CAWSATGAQPQHF
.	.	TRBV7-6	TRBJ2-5	TGTGCCAGCAGCTTTGACAGTGAGACCCAGTACTTC	CASSFDSETQYF
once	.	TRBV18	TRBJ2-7	TGTGCCAGCTCAGCTCTAGGTCCCGAGCAGTACTTC	CASSALGPEQYF
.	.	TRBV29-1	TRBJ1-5	TGCAGCGTTGGCGGGGGCGATCAGCCCCAGCATTTT	CSVGGGDQPQHF
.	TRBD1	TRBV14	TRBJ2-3	TGTGCCAGCAGCCGTGGGACAGTAGACACAGATACGCAGTATTTT	CASSRGTVDTDTQYF
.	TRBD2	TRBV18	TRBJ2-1	TGTGCCAGCTCACCGGTCGCTACTAGCGACATAAACAATGAGCAGTTCTTC	CASSPVATSDINNEQFF
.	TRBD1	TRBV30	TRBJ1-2	TGTGCCTGGAGTGCCGAGAGGACAGGTCCCATGAAGGGCTACACCTTC	CAWSAERTGPMKGYTF
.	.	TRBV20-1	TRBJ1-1	TGCAGTGCTAGCGAGAGGGACAAAGCTTTCTTT	CSASERDKAFF
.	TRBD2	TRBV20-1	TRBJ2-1	TGCAGTGCTAGTATCGCTAGCGGAGGTTCCTACAATGAGCAGTTCTTC	CSASIASGGSYNEQFF
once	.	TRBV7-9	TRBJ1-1	TGTGCCAGCAGCTTAGGGGAGCGGGGTGAAGCTTTCTTT	CASSLGERGEAFF
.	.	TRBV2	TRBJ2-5	TGTGCCAGCAGTGAAAACAGGGCGGAGACCCAGTACTTC	CASSENRAETQYF
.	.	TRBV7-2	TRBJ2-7	TGTGCCAGCAGCCCTCGACTGGGACACTCCTACGAGCAGTACTTC	CASSPRLGHSYEQYF
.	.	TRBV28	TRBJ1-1	TGTGCCAGCAGACCGACGACAGTGAACACTGAAGCTTTCTTT	CASRPTTVNTEAFF
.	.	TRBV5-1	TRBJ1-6	TGCGCCAGCAGCACCCTCCAAGAGAATTCACCCCTCCACTTT	CASSTLQENSPLHF
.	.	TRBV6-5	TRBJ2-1	TGTGCCAGCAGAGGACAGAACTACAATGAGCAGTTCTTC	CASRGQNYNEQFF
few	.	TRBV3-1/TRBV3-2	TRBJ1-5	TGTGCCAGCAGCCAAGAGGGGGAGGGTCAGCCCCAGCATTTT	CASSQEGEGQPQHF
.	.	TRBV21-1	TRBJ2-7	TGTGCCAGCAGCAAGTCAGGCGAGCAGTACTTC	CASSKSGEQYF
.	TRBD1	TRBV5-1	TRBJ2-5	TGCGCCAGCAGCTTCCAGGGGGCGGAGACCCAGTACTTC	CASSFQGAETQYF
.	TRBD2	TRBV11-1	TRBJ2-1	TGTGCCAGCAGCCCAGTAAGACGGGGGAGGGAGAGTGAGCAGTTCTTC	CASSPVRRGRESEQFF
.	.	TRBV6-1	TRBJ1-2	TGTGCCAGCAGGGAAGCCCATGTGGCAGCGTATGGCTACACCTTC	CASREAHVAAYGYTF
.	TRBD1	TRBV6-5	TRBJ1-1	TGTGCCAGCAGCTTACAGGGGGCGGAAACTGAAGCTTTCTTT	CASSLQGAETEAFF
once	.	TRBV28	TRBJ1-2	TGTGCCAGCAGTGTTACGACAGCATCCTATGGCTACACCTTC	CASSVTTASYGYTF
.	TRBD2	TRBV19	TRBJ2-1	TGTGCCATTCTCCGAGACCAGCGGGAGGGGAACAATGAGCAGTTCTTC	CAILRDQREGNNEQFF
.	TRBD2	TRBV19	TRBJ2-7	TGTGCCAGTAGCCCTAGCGGGAGTACCTACGAGCAGTACTTC	CASSPSGSTYEQYF
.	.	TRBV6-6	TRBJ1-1	TGTGCCAGCAGCCCAGGGGATGGAATGAACACTGAAGCTTTCTTT	CASSPGDGMNTEAFF
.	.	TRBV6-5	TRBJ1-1	TGTGCCAGCAGAACCGACAGGTTAAGCACTGAAGCTTTCTTT	CASRTDRLSTEAFF
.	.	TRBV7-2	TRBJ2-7	TGTGCCAGCAGCTTACCCACGAGGTACGAGCAGTACTTC	CASSLPTRYEQYF
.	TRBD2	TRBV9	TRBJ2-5	TGTGCCAGCAGCGTAGCGACGAGCGGGGGGGCCCAAGAGACCCAGTACTTC	CASSVATSGGAQETQYF